These 8 T cell receptor beta chains originate from one sample sequenced in a study of blood T cell repertoires in COVID-19. Sequencing was performed with immunoSEQ multiplex PCR; in TCRdb, only in-frame clones are kept and a portion is missing. The data contain about 73,000 clones, about four fifths of them seen just once; the ten biggest clones take up about 3.9%. The specimen sequenced was peripheral blood. The source is a woman between 55 and 75 years old with acute or convalescent COVID-19.

CDR3 residues: CASSLESGTGKAFF. CDR3 in DNA: TGTGCCAGCAGCTTAGAATCTGGGACAGGGAAAGCTTTCTTT. This chain uses TRBV7-6 with TRBJ1-1; 9 positions agree with TRBD1. This CDR3 region has 14 residues. The V and J ends lost 1 base and 9 bases, in that order; junction bases with no gene match: 6. In germline, CDR1 is SGHVS, CDR2 FNYEAQ. Combining the CDR3 with reference TRBV7-6 and TRBJ1-1 gives the whole variable domain GAGVSQSPRYKVTKRGQDVALRCDPISGHVSLYWYRQALGQGPEFLTYFNYEAQQDKSGLPNDRFSAERPEGSISTLTIQRTEQRDSAMYRCASSLESGTGKAFFGQGTRLTVV.

The rearrangement uses TRBV19 and TRBJ1-5, with D maybe TRBD1 (5 bases). V lost 4 bases and J lost 0, with 10 bases in between. The CDR3 covers 15 residues. Germline-derived CDR1 and CDR2 are LNHDA and SQIVND (reference sequence). CDR3 DNA sequence: TGTGCCAGTAGTACTTCAGGGATTAGCAATCAGCCCCAGCATTTT. This encodes CASSTSGISNQPQHF.

The chain combines TRBV19 with TRBJ2-3; 7 bases agree with TRBD2. V dropped 5 bases and J dropped 1; count of bases not matched to a gene: 6. Germline V CDR1 and CDR2: LNHDA, SQIVND (reference sequence). The CDR3 covers 15 residues. The CDR3 DNA is TGTGCCAGTAGTGCAATACTAGCGCGCACAGATACGCAGTATTTT. Protein sequence: CASSAILARTDTQYF.

V is TRBV18 and J is TRBJ1-1; D is undetermined. The CDR3 extends over 12 amino acids. Trimming took off 8 bases at V and 6 bases at J, with 13 bases between the two ends. Germline V gene lookup returns CDR1 KGHSH and CDR2 LQKENI. The CDR3 spells CASRDRGSEAFF. DNA for the CDR3: TGTGCCAGCCGAGATCGGGGATCTGAAGCTTTCTTT.

This clone was counted only a few times. The chain joins TRBV23-1 to TRBJ2-7, with TRBD1 as a possible D gene (5 bases). TRBV23-1 is an ORF for which the function is uncertain. Trimming took off 2 bases at V and 3 bases at J, with 8 bases between the two ends. This CDR3 is built from 13 residues. CDR3 nucleotides: TGCGCCAGCAGTCAAGACAGCTACTACGAGCAGTACTTC. It specifies CASSQDSYYEQYF.

This sequence joins TRBV5-6 and TRBJ1-4; D perhaps matches TRBD1 (5 bases). Trimming stripped 4 bases from V and 6 bases from J, with 16 bases between. The CDR3 has 15 residues. CDR1 and CDR2 from the germline V gene are SGHDT and YYEEEE. The CDR3 DNA reads as TGTGCCAGCAGCCCTACAGGAGCCTCCGATGAAAAACTGTTTTTT. Its protein is CASSPTGASDEKLFF.

In this sample, this clone turned up a few times. One end of the junction is discordant with germline, which a read error may explain. J is TRBJ1-2 and V is TRBV19; weak D call: TRBD1 (5 bases). CDR1 and CDR2 (germline): LNHDA, SQIVND (reference sequence). The CDR3 has 11 residues. This chain's CDR3 is CASSISTSTAF. CDR3 DNA sequence: TGTGCCAGTAGTATATCCACTTCGACAGCCTTC.

The sample holds one count of this clone. CDR3 nucleotides: TGTGCCAGCAGCTTAGATCTCGGGGCTGAAGCTTTCTTT. Its protein product is CASSLDLGAEAFF. This rearrangement joins TRBV11-2 to TRBJ1-1; D is unresolved. Germline CDR1 and CDR2: SGHAT and FQNNGV. Trimming left V 0 bases short and J 6 bases short, with 8 bases between. CDR3 length equals 13 residues.